Given below is one T cell receptor (beta chain) in context. The V gene lost 6 bases and the J gene lost 9 bases, with 12 bases spanning the gap. This CDR3 region has 12 residues. Germline CDR1 is MDHEN and CDR2 is SYDVKM. The data belong to a study of blood T cell repertoires in COVID-19. Study at large: Whether acute or convalescent, the COVID-19 samples came from the United States, Italy and Spain. T cells, B-cell-depleted T cells, or PBMCs provided the cDNA or gDNA that served as material.

Seattle enrolled patients during active infection and tracked them longitudinally. Original processing notes: The authors estimated nucleated cell counts from reference gene primer amplification. Profiled with immunoSEQ multiplex PCR; TCRdb holds only in-frame clones, not every one. Clone size and V and J calls were adopted from that table, with D and trimming inferred from the DNA. The sample holds roughly 110,000 clones, 60% to 85% seen once. The sequence came from a man older than 75 with COVID-19, enrolled during active disease. This rearrangement joins TRBV28 to TRBJ2-1; D is perhaps TRBD1 (6 bases). Sequencing was carried out using peripheral blood. CDR3 DNA sequence: TGTGCCAGCAGACAGGGTGGGAGTGAGCAGTTCTTC. It codes for CASRQGGSEQFF.